Shown below are 2 T cell receptor beta chains from a single sample sequenced in a study of blood T cell repertoires in COVID-19. Data came from immunoSEQ multiplex PCR; TCRdb stores just in-frame clones and leaves some out. The sample carries 200,000 to 300,000 clones, 85% to 90% recorded once. The specimen sequenced was PBMCs or T cells enriched from blood (not recorded which). These receptors originate from a woman in her twenties or thirties who had recovered from COVID-19.

This clone was seen a few times. The genes are TRBV11-2 and TRBJ2-3; the D gene is possibly TRBD1 (6 bases). V shed 4 bases and J shed 6 bases, with 20 bases lying between them. The CDR3 consists of 16 residues. Germline loops: CDR1 SGHAT, CDR2 FQNNGV. Here the CDR3 DNA reads TGTGCCAGCAGCTCACAGATAGGGGGACGTTTTGATACGCAGTATTTT. Translating gives CASSSQIGGRFDTQYF.

This clone was detected only a few times. The chain has TRBV3-1 (or the pseudogene TRBV3-2) and TRBJ2-1, with TRBD2 matching 7 bases. CDR1 and CDR2 from the germline V gene are LGHDT and YNNKEL (reference sequence). The CDR3 is made up of 14 amino acids. After removal of 3 bases from V and 10 bases from J, the junction contained 9 bases not matched to a gene. DNA for the CDR3: TGTGCCAGCAGCCACGGACTAGGTTCACAGGAGCAGTTCTTC. Translating gives CASSHGLGSQEQFF.